The 20 T cell receptor beta chains below all came from one sample that was sequenced in a study of post-analysis software for immune sequencing data. Broader study findings: TRBV5-6, TRBV5-1 and TRBV20-1 were among five TRBV segments more frequent in patients than controls.

The library was made from cDNA and included unique molecular identifiers. TCRdb re-analysed the PCR reads in MiXCR, keeping a single row per CDR3 protein. The sample records a few hundred thousand distinct CDR3 sequences, less than 40% being singletons. These TCRs are of unknown antigen specificity. Sample: blood. The receptors originated from a girl aged 5 to 17 with multiple sclerosis.

This clonotype was found a few times. J is TRBJ2-7 and V is TRBV10-3; D is tentatively TRBD1 or TRBD2 (5 bases each). V was trimmed by 7 bases and J by 0 bases, leaving 10 bases between them. Germline CDR1 and CDR2: ENHRY and SYGVKD. The CDR3 has 13 residues. CDR3 bases: TGTGCCATCACTGGGACGAGCTCCTACGAGCAGTACTTC. Amino acid sequence: CAITGTSSYEQYF.

The chain joins TRBV12-3 or TRBV12-4 to TRBJ1-1; the D is unclear. CDR3 length equals 12 residues. The V and J ends lost 3 bases and 7 bases respectively, with 9 bases between them. This CDR3 reads CASSLMQLEAFF. The CDR3 DNA reads TGTGCCAGCAGTTTGATGCAGCTTGAAGCTTTCTTT.

In the case of this clonotype: The junction and the germline gene differ at one end; a read error may be behind it. This chain uses TRBV7-2 with TRBJ2-1; 7 nucleotides match TRBD1. Germline V gives CDR1 SGHTA, CDR2 FQGNSA. This CDR3 comprises 15 residues. CDR3 sequence (DNA): TGTGCCCGCAGCTTAGGACAGGTTTCCTACAATGAGCAGTTCTTC. Encoded protein: CARSLGQVSYNEQFF.

This clonotype showed up just once. Since no conserved phenylalanine or tryptophan closes the CDR3, a read error is the likely cause. The chain has TRBV7-9 and TRBJ1-1; perhaps TRBD1 as D (6 bases). The CDR3 has 13 amino acids. Deletions cut 1 base from V and 7 bases from J, with 10 bases between. The germline V gene encodes CDR1 SEHNR and CDR2 FQNEAQ (reference sequence). CDR3 bases: TGTGCCAGCAGCTTAGTGAGGACAGATGAAGCTTTCCTT. The encoded protein is CASSLVRTDEAFL.

Only a few counts were recorded for this clonotype. The chain has TRBV5-1 and TRBJ1-4, with 9 nucleotides matching TRBD1. In germline, CDR1 is SGHRS, CDR2 YFSETQ. The CDR3 is 15 residues long. Trimming cost V 2 bases and J 10 bases; bases outside gene matches: 9. The chain's CDR3 is CASSFTGQGEAKLFF. The CDR3 DNA sequence: TGCGCCAGCAGCTTCACGGGACAGGGAGAGGCAAAACTGTTTTTT.

The table lists this clonotype with a few counts. The chain recombines TRBV7-9 with TRBJ1-2, with 10 bases matching TRBD1. Trimming at V came to 7 bases and at J to 4 bases, leaving 6 bases not matched to a gene. The CDR3 spans 14 residues. Germline V gives CDR1 SEHNR, CDR2 FQNEAQ (reference sequence). The chain's CDR3 is CASTGQGGIYGYTF. In DNA, the CDR3 is TGTGCCAGCACCGGACAGGGGGGTATCTATGGCTACACCTTC.

V gene TRBV11-2 combines with J gene TRBJ2-3; D might be TRBD1 (6 bases). The germline V and J ends were trimmed by 2 bases and 0 bases, with 12 bases remaining between them. CDR3 length equals 16 residues. Germline V gives CDR1 SGHAT, CDR2 FQNNGV. The CDR3 spells CASSLSAGVSTDTQYF. The CDR3 DNA follows: TGTGCCAGCAGCTTATCCGCAGGGGTCAGCACAGATACGCAGTATTTT.

This clonotype was detected a few times. The chain uses TRBV7-6 and TRBJ2-1; 10 bases match TRBD2. The CDR3 consists of 15 residues. Germline trimming cut 6 bases from V and 5 bases from J; bases unmatched to any gene: 7. Germline CDR1 reads SGHVS; CDR2 reads FNYEAQ. The CDR3, as DNA: TGTGCCAGCAGGGGGCTAGCGGGGGTGAACAATGAGCAGTTCTTC. It specifies CASRGLAGVNNEQFF.

V gene TRBV27 combines with J gene TRBJ2-5; D gene unclear. Trimming took 5 bases from V and 2 from J, leaving 12 bases between them. The CDR3 length is 14 residues. CDR1 is MNHEY, CDR2 SMNVEV, per germline (reference sequence). CDR3 residues: CASSPLAEQETQYF. As DNA, the CDR3 is TGTGCCAGCAGTCCATTAGCCGAACAAGAGACCCAGTACTTC.

This clonotype was found many times. The chain recombines TRBV18 with TRBJ2-5; possible D gene TRBD1, 7 bases. The CDR3 totals 16 residues. The V gene lost 2 bases and the J gene lost 1 base, with 14 bases spanning the gap. Germline CDR1 and CDR2: KGHSH and LQKENI. The CDR3 region is CASSPMAGGIQETQYF. The CDR3 DNA sequence: TGTGCCAGCTCACCAATGGCAGGGGGGATCCAAGAGACCCAGTACTTC.

This clonotype was seen more than once but under ten times. The DNA for the CDR3 is TGTGCCAGCAGTTTAGGGTACTGGGGGAGCACAGATACGCAGTATTTT. Translating gives CASSLGYWGSTDTQYF. The genes are TRBV12-3 or TRBV12-4 and TRBJ2-3; TRBD1 or TRBD2 may be the D gene (5 bases each). Trimming took 1 base from V and 0 from J, leaving 11 bases between them. CDR3 size: 16 residues.

Details on this clonotype: A much larger clonotype is one base distant, so this may be a read error. The chain recombines TRBV4-2 with TRBJ2-3, with D perhaps TRBD1 or TRBD2 (6 bases each). Trimming took 4 bases from V and 0 from J, leaving 17 bases between them. The CDR3 totals 17 residues. Germline lookup yields CDR1 LGHNA and CDR2 YNFKEQ. The CDR3 spells CASSRDRRGVSTDTQYF. The DNA of the CDR3 is TGTGCCAGCAGCCGAGATCGGAGGGGGGTTAGCACAGATACGCAGTATTTT.

This chain links TRBV20-1 with TRBJ2-1; tentative D call: TRBD2 (6 bases). CDR3 length: 13 amino acids. Germline V gene lookup returns CDR1 DFQATT and CDR2 SNEGSKA (reference sequence). The ends were cut back, 4 bases at V and 7 bases at J, with 14 bases in the middle. This CDR3 is CSATPGLQNEQFF. Here the CDR3 DNA reads TGCAGTGCTACCCCGGGACTCCAGAATGAGCAGTTCTTC.

The chain employs TRBV7-2 and TRBJ2-7; unclear D gene. Germline V gene data show CDR1 as SGHTA and CDR2 as FQGNSA. The V end lost 0 bases, the J end lost 0 bases, and 15 bases lay between the germline ends. The CDR3 sequence is 17 residues long. DNA for the CDR3: TGTGCCAGCAGCTTAGCGACCGGATCCCCCCTCTCCTACGAGCAGTACTTC. It yields the protein CASSLATGSPLSYEQYF. Together with reference TRBV7-2 and TRBJ2-7, the CDR3 gives the full variable domain: GAGVSQSPSNKVTEKGKDVELRCDPISGHTALYWYRQSLGQGLEFLIYFQGNSAPDKSGLPSDRFSAERTGGSVSTLTIQRTQQEDSAVYLCASSLATGSPLSYEQYFGPGTRLTVT.

This clonotype was seen more than once but under ten times. The chain is built from TRBV5-1 and TRBJ1-1; tentatively, D is TRBD1 (5 bases). Between the trimmed V and J ends, which lost 0 bases and 0 bases, there was a span of 12 bases. CDR3 length: 16 residues. Germline lookup yields CDR1 SGHRS and CDR2 YFSETQ. The CDR3 coding sequence is TGCGCCAGCAGCTTGGAGGGGCAGGCATTGAACACTGAAGCTTTCTTT. Amino acid sequence: CASSLEGQALNTEAFF. The full variable domain, completed using reference TRBV5-1 and TRBJ1-1, is KAGVTQTPRYLIKTRGQQVTLSCSPISGHRSVSWYQQTPGQGLQFLFEYFSETQRNKGNFPGRFSGRQFSNSRSEMNVSTLELGDSALYLCASSLEGQALNTEAFFGQGTRLTVV.

V is TRBV30 and J is TRBJ1-2; D gene unclear. The V end was cut by 3 bases, the J end by 7 bases, with 24 bases between. Germline V gene sequence: CDR1 GTSNPN, CDR2 SVGIG (reference sequence). The CDR3 runs to 16 residues. The CDR3 is CAWSAGDFGRAGGYTF. CDR3 sequence (DNA): TGTGCCTGGAGCGCCGGCGATTTCGGGAGGGCGGGTGGCTACACCTTC.

The sample holds a few counts of this clonotype. V usage is TRBV7-2 and J usage is TRBJ2-5, with 8 bases aligning to TRBD1. CDR3 size: 15 residues. Germline assignment: CDR1 SGHTA and CDR2 FQGNSA. Trimming removed 1 base from V and 0 bases from J; junction bases left unmatched: 1. DNA for the CDR3: TGTGCCAGCAGCTTAGGGACAGGGAACCAAGAGACCCAGTACTTC. Its protein is CASSLGTGNQETQYF.

The J gene is TRBJ2-7, the V gene TRBV20-1; 9 bases map to TRBD2. Germline lookup yields CDR1 DFQATT and CDR2 SNEGSKA (reference sequence). The V segment lost 0 bases and the J segment 5 bases; nucleotides outside the gene matches: 2. This CDR3 contains 13 residues. The CDR3 nucleotides read TGCAGTGCTAGAGATAGCGGGGGCCACGAGCAGTACTTC. This sequence encodes CSARDSGGHEQYF.

This clonotype has at least ten counts. This chain joins TRBV5-6 and TRBJ2-5, with no clear D. Germline lookup yields CDR1 SGHDT and CDR2 YYEEEE. The CDR3 has 12 amino acids. Trimming left V 2 bases short and J 3 bases short, with 5 bases between. This CDR3 is CASSFLEETQYF. CDR3 nucleotide sequence: TGTGCCAGCAGCTTCCTGGAAGAGACCCAGTACTTC.

The genes are TRBV20-1 and TRBJ2-7; TRBD1 agrees at 7 bases. The trim removed 6 bases at V and 3 bases at J, leaving 11 bases unmatched. Germline values: CDR1 DFQATT, CDR2 SNEGSKA (reference sequence). The CDR3 covers 14 residues. CDR3 region: CSAGTGTAIYEQYF. In DNA form, the CDR3 reads TGCAGTGCCGGAACGGGGACAGCAATCTACGAGCAGTACTTC.